One and the same sample provided the 20 T cell receptor beta chains below, sequenced in a study of shared clonotypes between healthy human individuals. Sequenced by immunoSEQ multiplex PCR; TCRdb stores in-frame clones only, minus some. This sample carries about 2.3 million clones, approximately 95% of them seen once, and the ten largest clones take under 0.45%. Sequencing was carried out using naive CD4+ T cells from PBMCs. Stated subset: CD45RA+ positively selected. The receptors originated from a young man in good health. Some clones in this sample may be carry-over from other donors' samples.

Of note for this clone: Compared with germline, one end of the junction differs, possibly owing to a read error. The gene calls are TRBV10-2 and TRBJ2-7; D is perhaps TRBD1 (6 bases). CDR1 and CDR2 (germline): WSHSY, SAAADI. The CDR3 has 14 residues. In nucleotides, the CDR3 is TGCGCCAGCAGTAGACAGGTTAGCTCCTACGAGCAGTGCTTC. This codes for CASSRQVSSYEQCF.

Here the CDR3 reads CASSALTGTNEKLFF. In nucleotides, the CDR3 is TGTGCCAGCAGCGCCCTAACAGGGACTAATGAAAAACTGTTTTTT. This chain joins TRBV2 and TRBJ1-4, with D possibly TRBD1 on 6 matching bases. The CDR3 is 15 amino acids. CDR1 SNHLY and CDR2 FYNNEI come from the germline V gene. V was trimmed by 6 bases and J by 2 bases, leaving 13 bases between them.

This chain connects TRBV29-1 to TRBJ2-7, with 8 bases matching TRBD1. Unmatched junction bases numbered 5, after V lost 1 base and J lost 6 bases. The germline gives CDR1 SQVTM, CDR2 ANQGSEA. The CDR3 has 13 amino acids. Here the CDR3 reads CSVEGVRGREQYF. CDR3 coding DNA: TGCAGCGTTGAAGGTGTCAGGGGGCGCGAGCAGTACTTC.

About this clone: Other DNA sequences in the sample encode the same CDR3. The chain links TRBV7-2 to TRBJ2-3; 9 bases are a match to TRBD2. With V trimmed by 2 bases and J by 4 bases, 4 bases remained unmatched. The CDR3 spans 15 residues. The germline gives CDR1 SGHTA, CDR2 FQGNSA. The chain's CDR3 is CASSLLAGVADTQYF. The DNA of the CDR3 is TGTGCCAGCAGCTTATTAGCGGGAGTTGCAGATACGCAGTATTTT. The full variable domain, rest sourced from reference TRBV7-2 and TRBJ2-3, is GAGVSQSPSNKVTEKGKDVELRCDPISGHTALYWYRQSLGQGLEFLIYFQGNSAPDKSGLPSDRFSAERTGGSVSTLTIQRTQQEDSAVYLCASSLLAGVADTQYFGPGTRLTVL.

J is TRBJ2-4 and V is TRBV6-1; 12 bases map to TRBD1. The CDR3 has 14 residues. V shed 4 bases and J 7 bases; nucleotides not matched to a gene: 2. Germline V lookup: CDR1 MNHNS, CDR2 SASEGT. CDR3 in amino acids: CASSGGTGGNIQYF. In nucleotides, the CDR3 is TGTGCCAGCAGTGGAGGGACAGGGGGCAACATTCAGTACTTC.

The chain couples TRBV9 to TRBJ2-4, with unresolved D. Germline loops: CDR1 SGDLS, CDR2 YYNGEE. The V end was cut by 2 bases, the J end by 5 bases, with 17 bases between. The length of the CDR3 is 16 residues. DNA of the CDR3: TGTGCCAGCAGCGTTAGTCCTTCAACGGGTGAAAACATTCAGTACTTC. This gives the protein CASSVSPSTGENIQYF.

The chain is built from TRBV5-5 and TRBJ2-7; D is ambiguous. Trimming took 0 bases from V and 7 from J, leaving 5 bases between them. The CDR3 is made up of 11 amino acids. Germline V gene sequence: CDR1 SGHKS, CDR2 YYEKEE (reference sequence). Here the CDR3 reads CASSLGGEQYF. As DNA, the CDR3 is TGTGCCAGCAGCTTGGGTGGGGAGCAGTACTTC.

The chain couples TRBV7-9 to TRBJ2-2, with D possibly being TRBD2 (5 bases). The germline V gene has CDR1 SEHNR and CDR2 FQNEAQ (reference sequence). The CDR3 has 14 residues. Deletions cut 2 bases from V and 9 bases from J, with 13 bases between. The chain's CDR3 is CASSLSSRGRELFF. In DNA form, the CDR3 reads TGTGCCAGCAGCTTATCTTCCCGAGGGCGGGAGCTGTTTTTT.

This clone was observed once. The gene calls are TRBV6-5 and TRBJ2-7; 13 bases align to TRBD2. Trimming removed 6 bases from V and 4 bases from J; junction bases left unmatched: 6. Germline CDR1 reads MNHEY; CDR2 reads SVGAGI. The length of the CDR3 is 15 residues. The CDR3 DNA reads TGTGCCAGCAGCCGCGGGACTAGCGGGGATTACGAGCAGTACTTC. Translating it yields CASSRGTSGDYEQYF.

The CDR3 sequence is CASSSAGQGRETQYF. The CDR3 DNA sequence: TGTGCCAGCAGCTCCGCGGGACAGGGTAGAGAGACCCAGTACTTC. The rearrangement links TRBV7-3 to TRBJ2-5; 9 positions match TRBD1. The germline V gene encodes CDR1 SGHTA and CDR2 FQGTGA. Trimming at V came to 4 bases and at J to 4 bases, leaving 7 bases not matched to a gene. The CDR3 extends over 15 amino acids.

The rearrangement links TRBV27 to TRBJ1-5; tentative D call: TRBD1 (6 bases). The germline CDR1 and CDR2 sequences are MNHEY and SMNVEV (reference sequence). This CDR3 contains 15 residues. Trimming took 6 bases from V and 7 from J, leaving 19 bases between them. The CDR3 DNA reads as TGTGCCAGCAGCCCAGGGTCGGGGGCTTGGCAGCCCCAGCATTTT. Protein product: CASSPGSGAWQPQHF.

V gene TRBV28 combines with J gene TRBJ1-2, with a tentative D call TRBD1 (6 bases). The CDR3 has 14 amino acids. Germline lookup yields CDR1 MDHEN and CDR2 SYDVKM. V was cut by 4 bases and J by 3 bases, with 12 bases left in between. The CDR3 here is CASSSPRTDYGYTF. The CDR3 DNA reads TGTGCCAGCAGTTCACCACGGACAGACTATGGCTACACCTTC.

The chain couples TRBV5-6 to TRBJ1-6; 9 nucleotides match TRBD1. Germline CDR1 reads SGHDT; CDR2 reads YYEEEE. The CDR3 length is 18 residues. J gave up 8 bases and V 1 base, and 13 bases lay outside the gene matches. CDR3 in DNA: TGTGCCAGCAGCTTGTCGGGACAGGGTGGTATTGGTGATTCACCCCTCCACTTT. As protein: CASSLSGQGGIGDSPLHF.

The J gene is TRBJ1-6, the V gene TRBV7-7; possibly TRBD1 for D (5 bases). Per the germline V gene, CDR1 is SSHAT and CDR2 is FNYEAQ (reference sequence). The CDR3 extends over 13 amino acids. Trimming shortened V by 6 bases and J by 7 bases, and 10 bases separated the two germline ends. In nucleotides, the CDR3 is TGTGCCAGCAGTTACAGGAAAAATTCACCCCTCCACTTT. It is translated as CASSYRKNSPLHF.

CDR3 residues: CASSPSPGRAYEQYF. The CDR3 nucleotides read TGTGCCAGCAGCCCCTCCCCCGGGAGGGCCTACGAGCAGTACTTC. The V and J genes are TRBV13 and TRBJ2-7; 8 bases are shared with TRBD2. Germline CDR1 is PRHDT and CDR2 is FYEKMQ (reference sequence). J was trimmed by 2 bases and V by 5 bases; bases with no gene match: 8. This CDR3 is 15 amino acids long. Variable domain in full (rest from reference TRBV13 and TRBJ2-7): AAGVIQSPRHLIKEKRETATLKCYPIPRHDTVYWYQQGPGQDPQFLISFYEKMQSDKGSIPDRFSAQQFSDYHSELNMSSLELGDSALYFCASSPSPGRAYEQYFGPGTRLTVT.

This clone was seen just once. The V gene is TRBV4-3, the J gene TRBJ1-4; 7 bases are a match to TRBD1. J was trimmed by 5 bases and V by 0 bases; bases with no gene match: 21. Germline CDR1 LGHNA, CDR2 YSLEER. The CDR3 covers 21 residues. Written as DNA, the CDR3 is TGCGCCAGCAGCCAAGAAACCTACCGACAGGGTTGGGAGTCTTCCAATGAAAAACTGTTTTTT. This sequence encodes CASSQETYRQGWESSNEKLFF.

The chain recombines TRBV9 with TRBJ2-2, with TRBD2 identical over 8 bases. The CDR3 runs 15 residues. Germline V CDR1 and CDR2: SGDLS, YYNGEE. After removal of 3 bases from V and 4 bases from J, the junction contained 5 bases not matched to a gene. CDR3 DNA: TGTGCCAGCAGCGGAGCGGGAGTGGGCACCGGGGAGCTGTTTTTT. This gives the protein CASSGAGVGTGELFF.

The genes are TRBV10-3 and TRBJ2-7, with TRBD1 matching 9 bases. From germline, CDR1 is ENHRY and CDR2 SYGVKD. The ends lost 10 bases at V and 4 bases at J; junction bases unmatched: 8. CDR3 length: 13 amino acids. CDR3 residues: CATAGTGKYEQYF. In DNA form, the CDR3 reads TGTGCCACTGCCGGGACAGGGAAGTACGAGCAGTACTTC.

The rearrangement joins TRBV15 to TRBJ1-5; D ambiguous. The CDR3 consists of 14 residues. Germline CDR1 and CDR2: LNHNV and YYDKDF (reference sequence). V shed 5 bases and J shed 2 bases, with 10 bases lying between them. The CDR3 reads CATSPPEGNQPQHF. The CDR3 region has the DNA TGTGCCACCAGCCCACCGGAGGGCAATCAGCCCCAGCATTTT. The full variable domain, its missing parts supplied by reference TRBV15 and TRBJ1-5, is DAMVIQNPRYQVTQFGKPVTLSCSQTLNHNVMYWYQQKSSQAPKLLFHYYDKDFNNEADTPDNFQSRRPNTSFCFLDIRSPGLGDTAMYLCATSPPEGNQPQHFGDGTRLSIL.

The chain recombines TRBV28 with TRBJ1-2, with D possibly TRBD1 on 6 matching bases. In germline, CDR1 is MDHEN, CDR2 SYDVKM. The ends were cut back, 2 bases at V and 6 bases at J, with 16 bases in the middle. There are 15 residues in the CDR3. The CDR3 DNA reads TGTGCCAGCAGTTTACCAGGGGTCTCTCCTGATGGCTACACCTTC. Amino acid sequence: CASSLPGVSPDGYTF.